This T cell receptor beta chain was identified in a study of beta chain features in type 1 diabetes. Study at large: Over all samples combined, about 99,000,000 sorted cells were examined. Study-wide results and limits: Amplification by PCR could prefer shorter templates, with the same effect in patients and controls.

Remarks on this clone: Its specificity is not known.

Germline V gene data show CDR1 as SEHNR and CDR2 as FQNEAQ (reference sequence). This CDR3 is built from 15 residues. With 0 bases removed from V and 1 base from J, the gap between germline ends came to 9 bases. Expressed TCRB transcripts were sequenced after all isolated RNA was converted to cDNA. Naive, central memory and regulatory T cell samples produced a mean of about 3.5 million reads. The data were produced by immunoSEQ multiplex PCR, yet TCRdb's version contains in-frame clones alone and is incomplete. The table lists approximately 140,000 clones, 9% to 10% of them singletons. The sample comprised central memory CD4+ T cells from blood. The clonotype originates from a woman aged 40 to 49 in good health. The chain couples TRBV7-9 to TRBJ2-5; D is possibly TRBD1 (5 bases). The CDR3 DNA follows: TGTGCCAGCAGCTTAGCGACAGACATCCAAGAGACCCAGTACTTC. It specifies CASSLATDIQETQYF.